These 23 T cell receptor beta chains originate from one sample sequenced in a study of blood T cells in healthy people across ages. Alongside a J-beta primer mix, a sample-barcoded 5' primer served in a second PCR lasting about 6 to 11 cycles. TCRdb reprocessed the 5' RACE reads via MiXCR and lists one record per CDR3 protein. This sample yields over a million distinct CDR3 sequences, of which approximately 42% are seen a single time; under 8% belongs to the top ten. Sample: blood. These receptors were collected from a woman between 18 and 29 years old in good health.

This clonotype was counted at least ten times. CDR3 sequence reads: CASSLNTGTGRNEQFF. The CDR3 DNA follows: TGTGCCAGCAGCTTAAATACCGGGACAGGGAGGAATGAGCAGTTCTTC. The chain uses TRBV7-2 and TRBJ2-1; 9 bases map to TRBD1. V shed 2 bases, J shed 7 bases, and the junction held 9 bases outside the gene matches. Germline values: CDR1 SGHTA, CDR2 FQGNSA. The CDR3 has 16 amino acids.

This chain uses TRBV2 with TRBJ1-4; TRBD1 might be the D (5 bases). The length of the CDR3 is 15 residues. V gave up 3 bases and J gave up 4 bases, with 12 bases separating them. Looked up from germline, CDR1 is SNHLY and CDR2 is FYNNEI. Written as DNA, the CDR3 is TGTGCCAGCAGTGAGCAGGGCCATGGTAATGAAAAACTGTTTTTT. Protein: CASSEQGHGNEKLFF. The complete variable domain, with remaining parts taken from reference TRBV2 and TRBJ1-4, reads EPEVTQTPSHQVTQMGQEVILRCVPISNHLYFYWYRQILGQKVEFLVSFYNNEISEKSEIFDDQFSVERPDGSNFTLKIRSTKLEDSAMYFCASSEQGHGNEKLFFGSGTQLSVL.

This clonotype showed up just a few times. The chain is built from TRBV20-1 and TRBJ2-1, with a weak D call TRBD2 (6 bases). The CDR3 extends over 14 amino acids. Trimming pared 5 bases from V and 10 bases from J, leaving 21 bases between. The germline V gene has CDR1 DFQATT and CDR2 SNEGSKA (reference sequence). The CDR3 reads CSAFRDSINSEQFF. For the CDR3, the DNA is TGCAGTGCTTTTCGGGACTCCATCAATTCAGAGCAGTTCTTC.

In its sample, this clonotype was seen a few times. The V gene is TRBV5-1, the J gene TRBJ1-2, with D possibly TRBD1 on 6 matching bases. Trimming removed 4 bases at V and 4 bases at J, with 14 bases between. Per the germline V gene, CDR1 is SGHRS and CDR2 is YFSETQ. The CDR3 contains 14 residues. The CDR3 sequence is CASSPWGRGYGYTF. As DNA, the CDR3 is TGCGCCAGCAGCCCCTGGGGCAGGGGCTATGGCTACACCTTC.

V and J are TRBV14 and TRBJ2-5, with TRBD2 identical over 10 bases. There are 16 residues in the CDR3. Germline CDR1 reads SGHDN; CDR2 reads FVKESK. With V trimmed by 6 bases and J by 1 base, 8 bases remained unmatched. CDR3 in DNA: TGTGCCAGCAGTCCTAGCGGGGGTAGCGGCCAAGAGACCCAGTACTTC. Protein: CASSPSGGSGQETQYF.

This clonotype was seen at least ten times. The V call is TRBV6-6, the J call TRBJ2-5, with D perhaps TRBD1 or TRBD2 (5 bases each). Germline CDR1 MNHNY, CDR2 SVGAGI (reference sequence). V was cut by 2 bases and J by 2 bases, with 9 bases left in between. CDR3 length: 14 residues. In DNA form, the CDR3 reads TGTGCCAGCAGTTACGGGACGGCTCAAGAGACCCAGTACTTC. This translates into CASSYGTAQETQYF.

This clonotype was picked up a small number of times. The V gene is TRBV12-3 or TRBV12-4, the J gene TRBJ2-7, with a tentative D call TRBD2 (7 bases). Trimming removed 8 bases from V and 1 base from J, with 15 bases in between. CDR3 length: 14 residues. CDR3 loop: CASADGGLSYEQYF. In nucleotides, the CDR3 is TGTGCCAGCGCCGACGGGGGGCTATCCTACGAGCAGTACTTC.

This clonotype was recorded a few times. V usage is TRBV28 and J usage is TRBJ2-7, with D possibly being TRBD2 (6 bases). Germline CDR1 MDHEN, CDR2 SYDVKM. The V end lost 6 bases, the J end lost 0 bases, and 15 bases lay between the germline ends. CDR3 size: 15 residues. CDR3 residues: CASRNLNSGSYEQYF. CDR3 DNA: TGTGCCAGCAGGAACCTTAATAGCGGCTCCTACGAGCAGTACTTC.

A few counts support this clonotype. The J gene is TRBJ2-4, the V gene TRBV12-3 or TRBV12-4, with D possibly TRBD1 on 5 matching bases. The CDR3 length is 13 residues. Trimming removed 4 bases at V and 13 bases at J, with 17 bases between. CDR3 sequence (DNA): TGTGCCAGCAGTTCCCCAGGGAAGAGTGAGCAGTACTTC. This sequence encodes CASSSPGKSEQYF.

This clonotype has a single count. The chain links TRBV30 to TRBJ2-3; D is perhaps TRBD1 or TRBD2 (5 bases each). The germline CDR1 and CDR2 sequences are GTSNPN and SVGIG (reference sequence). The ends were cut back, 7 bases at V and 2 bases at J, with 22 bases in the middle. This CDR3 has 16 residues. The DNA for the CDR3 is TGTGCCTCTTCTCCCCGGGACGTTCGCTTCACAGATACGCAGTATTTT. It yields the protein CASSPRDVRFTDTQYF.

Details on this clonotype: An end of the junction does not agree with germline; a read error may underlie this. The V call is TRBV5-1, the J call TRBJ2-7, with TRBD1 matching 8 bases. The CDR3 contains 14 residues. Looked up from germline, CDR1 is SGHRS and CDR2 is YFSETQ. The CDR3 sequence is CACSLDRARDEQYF. For the CDR3, the DNA is TGCGCCTGCAGCTTGGACAGGGCGAGGGACGAGCAGTACTTC.

This clonotype has a handful of counts. This rearrangement joins TRBV2 to TRBJ2-7, with D maybe TRBD1 (5 bases). V lost 6 bases and J 1 base, leaving 10 bases between the germline ends. CDR3 length: 13 amino acids. Germline assignment: CDR1 SNHLY and CDR2 FYNNEI. The CDR3 loop is CASRATGSYEQYF. CDR3 bases: TGTGCCAGCAGGGCTACAGGTTCCTACGAGCAGTACTTC.

This sequence joins TRBV27 and TRBJ2-2, with D hard to call. The V and J ends lost 3 bases and 2 bases respectively, with 16 bases between them. The CDR3 has 17 residues. Per the germline V gene, CDR1 is MNHEY and CDR2 is SMNVEV (reference sequence). In DNA, the CDR3 is TGTGCCAGCAGTTTCCTCCTAGTGGCCTCCAACACCGGGGAGCTGTTTTTT. Translating gives CASSFLLVASNTGELFF.

V gene TRBV11-3 combines with J gene TRBJ2-1; D gene ambiguous. V lost 4 bases and J lost 3, with 13 bases in between. Germline V lookup: CDR1 SGHNT, CDR2 YENEEA. This CDR3 spans 15 amino acids. The CDR3 DNA follows: TGTGCCAGCAGCTACGACACATTGGGCTACAATGAGCAGTTCTTC. Translating gives CASSYDTLGYNEQFF.

The genes are TRBV4-1 and TRBJ2-1; the match to TRBD2 covers 9 bases. The CDR3 totals 15 residues. Germline CDR1 MGHRA, CDR2 YSYEKL. J lost 5 bases, V lost 0 bases, and 2 bases had no gene match. CDR3 DNA sequence: TGCGCCAGCAGCCAAGATAGCGGGAGTAACAATGAGCAGTTCTTC. It is translated as CASSQDSGSNNEQFF.

This clonotype came up a few times. This rearrangement joins TRBV12-3 or TRBV12-4 to TRBJ1-2, with D possibly being TRBD1 (5 bases). The CDR3 is 14 residues long. V lost 6 bases to trimming and J lost 8 bases, with 19 bases between them. This CDR3 is CASSSKGDPWGYTF. The CDR3 DNA follows: TGTGCCAGCAGCTCCAAAGGGGATCCGTGGGGCTACACCTTC.

Only a few counts were recorded for this clonotype. The chain joins TRBV20-1 to TRBJ2-7, with D possibly matching TRBD2 (8 bases). V was shortened by 6 bases and J by 5 bases, with 20 bases between the two germline ends. Germline V lookup: CDR1 DFQATT, CDR2 SNEGSKA (reference sequence). The length of the CDR3 is 14 residues. The CDR3 here is CSAQGGTSGDEQYF. In nucleotides, the CDR3 is TGCAGTGCCCAGGGGGGAACTAGCGGTGACGAGCAGTACTTC.

The chain joins TRBV6-2 or TRBV6-3 to TRBJ2-1; 8 positions match TRBD2. V was pared by 2 bases and J by 6 bases, with 9 bases of the junction left unmatched. CDR1 and CDR2 (germline): MNHEY, SVGEGT. The CDR3 contains 16 residues. CDR3 sequence reads: CASSYRGAGDTNEQFF. The CDR3 DNA sequence: TGTGCCAGCAGTTACCGGGGAGCGGGAGATACCAATGAGCAGTTCTTC.

J is TRBJ1-2 and V is TRBV27, with 7 bases that match TRBD1. CDR1 and CDR2 (germline): MNHEY, SMNVEV (reference sequence). This CDR3 region has 15 residues. Trimming took 5 bases from V and 4 from J; bases not matched to a gene: 10. The CDR3: CASSPRGGLSYGYTF. The DNA of the CDR3 is TGTGCCAGCAGTCCCCGAGGGGGCTTAAGCTATGGCTACACCTTC.

Concerning this clonotype itself: At one end the junction does not follow the germline gene, possibly because of a read error. The chain is built from TRBV15 and TRBJ2-1, with D tentatively TRBD2 (6 bases). The germline V gene encodes CDR1 LNHNV and CDR2 YYDKDF (reference sequence). The CDR3 length is 15 residues. CDR3 in amino acids: CAAGPSTDSYNELFF. The CDR3 DNA reads TGTGCTGCGGGGCCTAGCACTGACTCCTACAATGAGCTGTTCTTC.

This clonotype was observed a handful of times. The V call is TRBV6-6, the J call TRBJ1-4; no clear D gene. Germline CDR1 MNHNY, CDR2 SVGAGI (reference sequence). The V and J ends lost 2 bases and 5 bases respectively, with 12 bases between them. The CDR3 runs 15 residues. CDR3 protein: CASSYVWTLNEKLFF. DNA of the CDR3: TGTGCCAGCAGTTACGTATGGACCCTCAATGAAAAACTGTTTTTT.

This clonotype was observed a single time. The chain links TRBV21-1 to TRBJ2-3; the DNA was not used to check the table's D call, TRBD2. TRBV21-1 represents a pseudogene. This CDR3 spans 16 amino acids. CDR3: CASSKTSGIKKDTQYF. The CDR3 DNA is TGTGCCAGCAGCAAAACTAGCGGGATTAAGAAAGATACGCAGTATTTT.

This chain joins TRBV2 and TRBJ2-1; D is perhaps TRBD1 or TRBD2 (5 bases each). CDR3 length equals 15 residues. Trimming stripped 6 bases from V and 7 bases from J, with 19 bases between. The germline CDR1 and CDR2 sequences are SNHLY and FYNNEI. CDR3 sequence: CASSRDLRVENEQFF. CDR3 DNA sequence: TGTGCCAGCAGCCGGGACCTAAGGGTCGAGAATGAGCAGTTCTTC.